Here is one TCR beta chain with its context. This clone was detected a few times. Its antigen remains undetermined. Per-nucleotide qualities are absent, and no much larger clonotype sits a single base away. The sample originates from a study of beta chain features in type 1 diabetes (dated by TCRdb to between 2017 and 2018). Background on the whole study: Mean age, gender distribution, total cell number and subset yield were not different between patients and healthy donors. A total of roughly 100 million sorted cells were examined across all samples, and the number of cells per subset was strongly correlated with RNA yield. In the study, recently diagnosed type 1 diabetes patients and matched healthy donors were compared on the TCRB repertoires of their sorted circulating CD4+ T cell subsets. Regulatory and stem cell-like memory subsets were obtained from only 8 patients and roughly 8 healthy donors, while naive and central memory subsets were obtained from all 30 or so donors. General findings and caveats noted by the study authors: Because small numbers of individuals were included in the HLA sub-analyses, any influence of HLA type on TCRB rearrangement was left unresolved. Because cDNA was sequenced instead of genomic DNA, highly expressing activated cells could be over-represented, though the groups showed no difference in activation or CD3 levels. A moderate but significant shortening of TCRB CDR3 length was observed in type 1 diabetes patients in all four CD4+ subsets. Naive, central memory and regulatory TCRB repertoires appeared to be more similar among patients than among healthy donors. Shorter templates might have been favored by PCR, but patient and control samples were amplified and corrected together, so both groups would have been affected equally by any skew. Fewer insertions and more nucleotide deletions at VDJ recombination sites were observed in patients with type 1 diabetes, implying thymic rearrangement abnormalities.

The CDR1 and CDR2 encoded by the germline V gene are LGHNA and YSLEER. The CDR3 spans 19 residues, from the cysteine through the phenylalanine. The sequence is cut down to CDR3 DNA, 57 bases in frame from base 1. Trimming removed 4 bases from V and 4 bases from J; the gene matches leave 18 bases unexplained. All of the isolated RNA was reverse transcribed with the High Capacity cDNA Reverse Transcription Kit, so expressed TCRB transcripts were sequenced. Deep immunoSEQ sequencing was performed on naive, central memory and regulatory T cell samples, with an average of roughly 3.3 million total reads per sample. Sorted cells were lysed in RLT buffer, and RNA was extracted using DNase-treated RNeasy Micro or Mini kits according to cell number. Each cell subset was processed separately to prevent cross-contamination, with patient and healthy donor samples processed together. Using the immunoSEQ multiplex PCR, TCRB sequences were amplified from cDNA into 87-bp fragments spanning the CDR3 region. The amplicons were sequenced using the Illumina HiSeq platform. As for the authors' bioinformatics: Synthetic template baselines were used to correct PCR bias computationally, reads within Hamming distance 2 were collapsed together, and singletons that could not be merged were discarded. Reads were aligned to IMGT to assign V, D and J genes, CDR3 length, and insertions or deletions at six rearrangement sites. Within each subset, clonotype counts were normalized to sorted cell number, and only after that were true diversity and Gini coefficients computed with the tcR R package. Repertoire sharing was quantified using the overlap coefficient calculated on TCRB nucleotide sequences. TCRdb's version of the immuneACCESS table is confined to in-frame rearrangements and falls short of the full clone set. An unresolved V gene accounts for under half of the shortfall where checked; the remainder is of unknown origin. The DNA gave D and trimming, while V, J and clone size come from that table. This sample has approximately 100,000 clones in its table, and around 30% of those were observed once. Under 0.55% of the sample comes from the top ten.

Each donor gave one peripheral blood draw, averaging roughly 120 mL, which was collected into heparinised tubes. A BD FACSAria II was used to sort naive, central memory, regulatory and stem cell-like memory CD4+ T cells with a panel that included CD45RO, CCR7, CD25, CD127, CD95 and CD27. A purity above 98% was achieved for all sorted populations. PBMCs were isolated immediately by Lymphoprep density gradient centrifugation and stained directly without culture. To minimize batch effects, samples were stained and sorted in pairs, one healthy donor with one patient per experiment. Sequenced sample: central memory CD4+ T cells from blood. This TCR derives from a woman under 30 with type 1 diabetes. The chain couples TRBV4-3 to TRBJ2-3, with 9 central nucleotides matching TRBD1. The nucleotide sequence reads as follows: TGCGCCAGCAGCCCCCAAGGTAGGGGACAGGGCCTTTCTTCAGATACGCAGTATTTT. Its amino acids are CASSPQGRGQGLSSDTQYF.